These 24 T cell receptor beta chains share one sample of origin, sequenced in a study of T cell responses to AZD1222 COVID-19 vaccine. The method was immunoSEQ multiplex PCR; TCRdb's version includes in-frame clones alone and lacks a portion of them. The sample includes 63,000 or so clones, around 86% of them seen just once. This sample comprised peripheral blood, obtained on day 0 of AZD1222 vaccination. All receptors come from an adult in good health.

The chain has TRBV15 and TRBJ1-5; D gene unclear. The V and J ends lost 0 bases and 9 bases respectively, with 9 bases between them. This CDR3 region has 13 residues. Germline CDR1 and CDR2: LNHNV and YYDKDF (reference sequence). The CDR3 loop is CATSRDLQLPQHF. The DNA for the CDR3 is TGTGCCACCAGCAGAGATCTACAGCTGCCCCAGCATTTT.

J is TRBJ1-1 and V is TRBV18, with 11 bases aligning to TRBD1. The CDR3 contains 17 residues. Trimming removed 3 bases from V and 4 bases from J; junction bases left unmatched: 10. Per the germline V gene, CDR1 is KGHSH and CDR2 is LQKENI. CDR3 coding DNA: TGTGCCAGCTCACCCTCCGGCGGCGGGACAGGGGGCACTGAAGCTTTCTTT. Translation: CASSPSGGGTGGTEAFF.

The V and J genes are TRBV3-1 (or the pseudogene TRBV3-2) and TRBJ1-6; D possibly corresponds to TRBD1 (5 bases). CDR1 LGHDT and CDR2 YNNKEL come from the germline V gene (reference sequence). There are 14 residues in the CDR3. The germline V and J ends were trimmed by 4 bases and 10 bases, with 14 bases remaining between them. The CDR3 protein is CASSRSQGESPLHF. CDR3 in DNA: TGTGCCAGCAGCCGGTCCCAGGGTGAATCACCCCTCCACTTT.

The chain couples TRBV6-5 to TRBJ1-1; TRBD1 aligns across 7 bases. CDR1 is MNHEY, CDR2 SVGAGI, per germline. V shed 0 bases, J shed 8 bases, and the junction held 9 bases outside the gene matches. The CDR3 has 15 amino acids. The CDR3 DNA reads as TGTGCCAGCAGTTACTCCATTGGGACAGCAAAAGAAGCTTTCTTT. This gives the protein CASSYSIGTAKEAFF.

The chain recombines TRBV29-1 with TRBJ1-1; no clear D gene. Trimming shortened V by 5 bases and J by 4 bases, and 8 bases separated the two germline ends. Germline loops: CDR1 SQVTM, CDR2 ANQGSEA. CDR3 length: 11 residues. The CDR3 region is CSVSPGTEAFF. In DNA, the CDR3 is TGCAGCGTTTCACCCGGCACTGAAGCTTTCTTT.

This chain connects TRBV5-1 to TRBJ1-1; D perhaps matches TRBD1 (6 bases). Between the trimmed V and J ends, which lost 4 bases and 11 bases, there was a span of 21 bases. This CDR3 region has 14 residues. Germline CDR1 is SGHRS and CDR2 is YFSETQ. CDR3 region: CASSPSGTIRQAFF. CDR3 sequence (DNA): TGCGCCAGCAGCCCCAGCGGGACAATCAGGCAGGCTTTCTTT.

J is TRBJ1-2 and V is TRBV5-6; 7 bases are shared with TRBD1. The germline gives CDR1 SGHDT, CDR2 YYEEEE. CDR3 size: 15 residues. The ends lost 4 bases at V and 6 bases at J; junction bases unmatched: 12. The chain's CDR3 is CASSGGQPYFHGYTF. CDR3 nucleotide sequence: TGTGCCAGCAGCGGGGGACAGCCCTATTTTCATGGCTACACCTTC.

Written as DNA, the CDR3 is TGCAGCGCCCCTAGGATTGGGGGCGCTGGCTACACCTTC. This translates into CSAPRIGGAGYTF. The rearrangement joins TRBV29-1 to TRBJ1-2, with TRBD1 as a possible D gene (6 bases). V lost 7 bases and J 7 bases, leaving 19 bases between the germline ends. The CDR3 totals 13 residues. Germline lookup yields CDR1 SQVTM and CDR2 ANQGSEA.

The rearrangement joins TRBV27 to TRBJ1-4; perhaps TRBD1 as D (5 bases). Between the trimmed V and J ends, which lost 4 bases and 4 bases, there was a span of 13 bases. The CDR3 runs to 15 residues. Germline loops: CDR1 MNHEY, CDR2 SMNVEV (reference sequence). Written as DNA, the CDR3 is TGTGCCAGCAGTTATGCAGGGTCTGGTAATGAAAAACTGTTTTTT. It specifies CASSYAGSGNEKLFF. Full variable domain (outside the CDR3, taken from reference TRBV27 and TRBJ1-4): EAQVTQNPRYLITVTGKKLTVTCSQNMNHEYMSWYRQDPGLGLRQIYYSMNVEVTDKGDVPEGYKVSRKEKRNFPLILESPSPNQTSLYFCASSYAGSGNEKLFFGSGTQLSVL.

Note on this clone: An end of the junction does not agree with germline; a read error may underlie this. The gene calls are TRBV7-7 and TRBJ2-1; 10 bases are shared with TRBD2. The CDR3 covers 16 residues. Germline V CDR1 and CDR2: SSHAT, FNYEAQ (reference sequence). The CDR3 is CASSLHSGGAVNEQFF. Here the CDR3 DNA reads TGTGCTAGCAGCTTACACAGCGGGGGGGCAGTCAATGAGCAGTTCTTC.

The J gene is TRBJ2-3, the V gene TRBV29-1, with a weak D call TRBD1 (6 bases). CDR1 SQVTM and CDR2 ANQGSEA come from the germline V gene. V was cut by 5 bases and J by 7 bases, with 19 bases left in between. The length of the CDR3 is 14 residues. CDR3 loop: CSVSTGAPSYTQYF. The CDR3 DNA sequence: TGCAGCGTTTCGACAGGAGCCCCCTCGTATACGCAGTATTTT.

J is TRBJ1-1 and V is TRBV28, with a weak D call TRBD1 (5 bases). The CDR3 is 11 amino acids. V gave up 11 bases and J gave up 5 bases, with 12 bases separating them. Germline V CDR1 and CDR2: MDHEN, SYDVKM. The CDR3 here is CAGQRGTEAFF. DNA for the CDR3: TGTGCCGGACAAAGGGGAACTGAAGCTTTCTTT.

The rearrangement joins TRBV2 to TRBJ1-6, with 10 bases lining up with TRBD1. This CDR3 spans 15 amino acids. CDR1 and CDR2 (germline): SNHLY, FYNNEI. V lost 7 bases to trimming and J lost 10 bases; unmatched junction nucleotides: 10. DNA of the CDR3: TGTGCCAGCATGGTTCGCGGGACAGGGGACTCACCCCTCCACTTT. This codes for CASMVRGTGDSPLHF. Full variable domain (missing parts from reference TRBV2 and TRBJ1-6): EPEVTQTPSHQVTQMGQEVILRCVPISNHLYFYWYRQILGQKVEFLVSFYNNEISEKSEIFDDQFSVERPDGSNFTLKIRSTKLEDSAMYFCASMVRGTGDSPLHFGNGTRLTVT.

J is TRBJ2-1 and V is TRBV5-1, with D maybe TRBD2 (6 bases). The V gene lost 4 bases and the J gene lost 5 bases, with 16 bases spanning the gap. CDR1 and CDR2 from the germline V gene are SGHRS and YFSETQ. The CDR3 runs to 15 residues. The CDR3 reads CASSPSGLTNNEQFF. In DNA, the CDR3 is TGCGCCAGCAGCCCCTCCGGACTAACCAACAATGAGCAGTTCTTC.

The V call is TRBV6-1, the J call TRBJ2-7; D is unclear. The V end lost 2 bases, the J end lost 3 bases, and 8 bases lay between the germline ends. Germline V gives CDR1 MNHNS, CDR2 SASEGT. The CDR3 is 13 residues long. Here the CDR3 reads CASSETRGYEQYF. In DNA form, the CDR3 reads TGTGCCAGCAGTGAAACCCGAGGCTACGAGCAGTACTTC.

A single count supports this clone. The J gene is TRBJ1-3, the V gene TRBV2, with a tentative D call TRBD1 (5 bases). This CDR3 is built from 15 residues. The germline gives CDR1 SNHLY, CDR2 FYNNEI. V lost 1 base and J 3 bases, leaving 10 bases between the germline ends. DNA of the CDR3: TGTGCCAGCAGTGAAGAGGGGTTGGGTGGAAACACCATATATTTT. Translating gives CASSEEGLGGNTIYF.

The chain recombines TRBV5-1 with TRBJ1-1; D is unresolved. This CDR3 contains 13 residues. The germline gives CDR1 SGHRS, CDR2 YFSETQ. Trimming stripped 5 bases from V and 2 bases from J, with 10 bases between. CDR3 coding DNA: TGCGCCAGCAGAGGGCAGCTAAACACTGAAGCTTTCTTT. Encoded protein: CASRGQLNTEAFF.

The chain is built from TRBV6-1 and TRBJ2-1; 9 nucleotides match TRBD2. The CDR3 contains 17 residues. V lost 3 bases, J lost 3 bases, and 9 bases stayed unmatched. Germline values: CDR1 MNHNS, CDR2 SASEGT. The CDR3 sequence is CASSDPSLAGFYNEQFF. The CDR3 nucleotides read TGTGCCAGCAGTGATCCCTCCCTAGCGGGGTTCTACAATGAGCAGTTCTTC.

The chain uses TRBV19 and TRBJ1-4, with 8 bases matching TRBD1. V was clipped by 7 bases and J by 3 bases; unmatched bases: 4. In germline, CDR1 is LNHDA, CDR2 SQIVND (reference sequence). The CDR3 length is 14 residues. The CDR3 DNA is TGTGCCAGTAACCGGGGACAGGCTAATGAAAAACTGTTTTTT. It specifies CASNRGQANEKLFF.

V and J are TRBV28 and TRBJ2-3, with TRBD2 as a possible D gene (7 bases). This CDR3 is built from 13 residues. Germline CDR1 and CDR2: MDHEN and SYDVKM. Trimming left V 11 bases short and J 4 bases short, with 16 bases between. The CDR3 sequence: CAVVGGRSDTQYF. CDR3 in DNA: TGTGCCGTAGTGGGGGGGCGATCAGATACGCAGTATTTT.

CDR3 amino acids: CASSYQQGSWTGELFF. CDR3 nucleotide sequence: TGTGCCAGCAGTTACCAACAGGGAAGTTGGACCGGGGAGCTGTTTTTT. The V and J genes are TRBV6-5 and TRBJ2-2, with D maybe TRBD1 (6 bases). In germline, CDR1 is MNHEY, CDR2 SVGAGI. CDR3 length equals 16 residues. Trimming took off 2 bases at V and 5 bases at J, with 15 bases between the two ends.

This sequence joins TRBV12-3 or TRBV12-4 and TRBJ1-1, with 10 bases aligning to TRBD1. This CDR3 has 13 residues. J was trimmed by 10 bases and V by 8 bases; bases with no gene match: 10. CDR3 amino acids: CASLGQGGLVAFF. For the CDR3, the DNA is TGTGCCAGCCTTGGACAGGGGGGCTTAGTAGCTTTCTTT.

The V and J genes are TRBV5-1 and TRBJ2-3, with D maybe TRBD2 (6 bases). The CDR3 covers 14 residues. V was shortened by 5 bases and J by 1 base, with 11 bases between the two germline ends. Germline lookup yields CDR1 SGHRS and CDR2 YFSETQ. DNA of the CDR3: TGCGCCAGCAGACTAGCTCCGCGCACAGATACGCAGTATTTT. The encoded protein is CASRLAPRTDTQYF.

A few counts support this clone. This sequence joins TRBV5-4 and TRBJ2-5; D is unclear. The CDR3 sequence is 13 residues long. Germline CDR1 and CDR2: SGHNT and YYREEE (reference sequence). V lost 7 bases, J lost 2 bases, and 12 bases lay in between. The CDR3 reads CASQSRSQETQYF. CDR3 DNA sequence: TGTGCCAGCCAAAGTCGGAGTCAAGAGACCCAGTACTTC.